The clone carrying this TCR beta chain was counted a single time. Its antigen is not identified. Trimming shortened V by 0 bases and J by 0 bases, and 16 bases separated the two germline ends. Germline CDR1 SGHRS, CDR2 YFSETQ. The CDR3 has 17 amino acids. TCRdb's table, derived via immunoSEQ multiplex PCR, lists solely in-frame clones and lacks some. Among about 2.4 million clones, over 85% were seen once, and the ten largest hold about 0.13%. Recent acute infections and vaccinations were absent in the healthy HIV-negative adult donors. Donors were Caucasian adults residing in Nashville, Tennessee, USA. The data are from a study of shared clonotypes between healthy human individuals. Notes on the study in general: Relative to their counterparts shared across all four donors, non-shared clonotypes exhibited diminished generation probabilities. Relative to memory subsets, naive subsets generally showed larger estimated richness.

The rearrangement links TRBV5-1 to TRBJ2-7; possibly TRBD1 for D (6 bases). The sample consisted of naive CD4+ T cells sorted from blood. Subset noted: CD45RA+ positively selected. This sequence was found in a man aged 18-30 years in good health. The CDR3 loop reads CASSLGAGDVSSYEQYF. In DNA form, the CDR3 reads TGCGCCAGCAGCTTGGGGGCAGGGGATGTGAGCTCCTACGAGCAGTACTTC.